A selection of T cell receptor beta chains follows, all from one sample in a study of T-cell memory formation after mild COVID-19. TCRdb fed the 5' RACE reads into MiXCR, producing one record per CDR3 protein. The sample contains 84,000 or so distinct CDR3 sequences, approximately 15% of which appear only once. Sequencing used PBMCs or a T cell subset sorted from them (not recorded which). Receptors were obtained from an adult woman who had mild COVID-19 (a few samples of this study predate the infection). Cell type and time point are not known. Each CDR3 is given with its conserved first and last residue. A D gene is named only where the DNA matches it firmly. Clone size is stated in some rows and not others, as once, few, many or a class when expanded.

clone_size: .; v_call: TRBV18; j_call: TRBJ1-1; d_call: TRBD1; cdr3_aa: CASSPSRGTGLTEAFF; cdr3_nt: TGTGCCAGCTCACCCAGTCGAGGGACAGGGCTCACTGAAGCTTTCTTT
clone_size: once; v_call: TRBV12-3/TRBV12-4; j_call: TRBJ2-1; d_call: TRBD2; cdr3_aa: CASSPWGGYNEQFF; cdr3_nt: TGTGCCAGCAGTCCGTGGGGGGGCTACAATGAGCAGTTCTTC
clone_size: few; v_call: TRBV5-1; j_call: TRBJ2-2; d_call: TRBD2; cdr3_aa: CASSSDFGLAGYTGELFF; cdr3_nt: TGCGCCAGCAGCTCAGACTTCGGACTAGCGGGGTACACCGGGGAGCTGTTTTTT
clone_size: many; v_call: TRBV29-1; j_call: TRBJ2-5; d_call: TRBD1; cdr3_aa: CSVAGDRATETQYF; cdr3_nt: TGCAGCGTTGCTGGGGACAGGGCGACAGAGACCCAGTACTTC
clone_size: few; v_call: TRBV28; j_call: TRBJ2-7; d_call: TRBD1; cdr3_aa: CASSFRRQGIYEQYF; cdr3_nt: TGTGCCAGCAGTTTCCGACGACAGGGCATTTACGAGCAGTACTTC
clone_size: .; v_call: TRBV6-6; j_call: TRBJ1-2; d_call: .; cdr3_aa: CASSYSVEGDGYTF; cdr3_nt: TGTGCCAGCAGTTACTCAGTCGAAGGGGATGGCTACACCTTC
clone_size: few; v_call: TRBV5-1; j_call: TRBJ2-3; d_call: TRBD1; cdr3_aa: CASNPYGTGTTDTQYF; cdr3_nt: TGCGCCAGCAATCCCTACGGGACAGGGACGACAGATACGCAGTATTTT
clone_size: many; v_call: TRBV4-3; j_call: TRBJ2-1; d_call: TRBD2; cdr3_aa: CASSLSSGRAYEQFF; cdr3_nt: TGCGCCAGCAGCCTATCTAGCGGGAGGGCTTATGAGCAGTTCTTC
clone_size: many; v_call: TRBV24-1; j_call: TRBJ2-1; d_call: TRBD2; cdr3_aa: CATSETSSGSSYNEQFF; cdr3_nt: TGTGCCACCAGTGAGACATCTAGCGGGAGCTCCTACAATGAGCAGTTCTTC
clone_size: .; v_call: TRBV2; j_call: TRBJ2-1; d_call: .; cdr3_aa: CASSLPTPNNEQFF; cdr3_nt: TGTGCCAGCAGCTTGCCTACGCCGAACAATGAGCAGTTCTTC
clone_size: .; v_call: TRBV7-9; j_call: TRBJ2-3; d_call: .; cdr3_aa: CASSLLFVWADSSTDTQYF; cdr3_nt: TGTGCCAGCAGCTTACTCTTCGTCTGGGCAGACTCTAGCACAGATACGCAGTATTTT
clone_size: few; v_call: TRBV11-2; j_call: TRBJ1-1; d_call: .; cdr3_aa: CASSLDLGRRDTEAFF; cdr3_nt: TGTGCCAGCAGCTTAGATCTCGGCAGGAGGGACACTGAAGCTTTCTTT
clone_size: .; v_call: TRBV18; j_call: TRBJ2-7; d_call: .; cdr3_aa: CASSPQRGTNEQYF; cdr3_nt: TGTGCCAGCTCACCACAAAGGGGCACCAACGAGCAGTACTTC
clone_size: many; v_call: TRBV5-6; j_call: TRBJ2-5; d_call: .; cdr3_aa: CASSLNSQETQYF; cdr3_nt: TGTGCCAGCAGCTTGAATTCGCAAGAGACCCAGTACTTC
clone_size: .; v_call: TRBV11-2; j_call: TRBJ2-1; d_call: TRBD1; cdr3_aa: CASSLDATGYRYNEQFF; cdr3_nt: TGTGCCAGCAGCTTAGACGCGACAGGGTATCGATACAATGAGCAGTTCTTC
clone_size: .; v_call: TRBV5-1; j_call: TRBJ2-1; d_call: TRBD2; cdr3_aa: CASSLGEGLADSYNEQFF; cdr3_nt: TGCGCCAGCAGCTTGGGGGAGGGACTAGCGGATTCTTACAATGAGCAGTTCTTC
clone_size: .; v_call: TRBV5-6; j_call: TRBJ2-7; d_call: TRBD1; cdr3_aa: CASSPDRGQDEQYF; cdr3_nt: TGTGCCAGCAGCCCGGACAGGGGACAAGACGAGCAGTACTTC
clone_size: .; v_call: TRBV7-6; j_call: TRBJ1-5; d_call: .; cdr3_aa: CASSLGRASQPQHF; cdr3_nt: TGTGCCAGCAGCTTAGGCAGGGCAAGCCAGCCCCAGCATTTT
clone_size: .; v_call: TRBV7-9; j_call: TRBJ2-6; d_call: .; cdr3_aa: CASSPVPGGTSGANVLTF; cdr3_nt: TGTGCCAGCAGCCCCGTTCCCGGGGGTACGTCTGGGGCCAACGTCCTGACTTTC
clone_size: .; v_call: TRBV5-6; j_call: TRBJ1-4; d_call: TRBD1; cdr3_aa: CASSLRTGFDEKLFF; cdr3_nt: TGTGCCAGCAGCCTTCGGACAGGGTTTGATGAAAAACTGTTTTTT
clone_size: few; v_call: TRBV9; j_call: TRBJ2-7; d_call: TRBD2; cdr3_aa: CASSEWGGEQYF; cdr3_nt: TGTGCCAGCAGCGAATGGGGGGGCGAGCAGTACTTC
clone_size: few; v_call: TRBV7-9; j_call: TRBJ2-6; d_call: .; cdr3_aa: CASSGRDPNLQDLTF; cdr3_nt: TGTGCCAGCAGCGGCCGGGACCCTAATTTACAGGACCTGACTTTC
clone_size: .; v_call: TRBV7-9; j_call: TRBJ2-3; d_call: TRBD2; cdr3_aa: CASSPTSGQHPTDTQYF; cdr3_nt: TGTGCCAGCAGCCCGACTAGCGGGCAACACCCCACAGATACGCAGTATTTT
clone_size: .; v_call: TRBV20-1; j_call: TRBJ2-7; d_call: .; cdr3_aa: CSARGRIRVDEQYF; cdr3_nt: TGCAGTGCTAGAGGTCGTATCAGGGTAGACGAGCAGTACTTC
clone_size: .; v_call: TRBV7-8; j_call: TRBJ1-5; d_call: .; cdr3_aa: CASSFSNQPQHF; cdr3_nt: TGTGCCAGCAGCTTTAGTAATCAGCCCCAGCATTTT
clone_size: few; v_call: TRBV28; j_call: TRBJ2-1; d_call: TRBD2; cdr3_aa: CASSLWASGSLNQQFF; cdr3_nt: TGTGCCAGCAGTTTATGGGCTAGCGGATCCCTTAATCAGCAGTTCTTC
clone_size: .; v_call: TRBV30; j_call: TRBJ2-5; d_call: TRBD2; cdr3_aa: CAWSTGSGGVQETQYF; cdr3_nt: TGTGCCTGGAGTACCGGTAGCGGGGGGGTTCAAGAGACCCAGTACTTC
clone_size: .; v_call: TRBV7-2; j_call: TRBJ2-3; d_call: .; cdr3_aa: CASSLRPTDTQYF; cdr3_nt: TGTGCCAGCAGCTTACGGCCCACAGATACGCAGTATTTT
clone_size: .; v_call: TRBV6-2/TRBV6-3; j_call: TRBJ2-3; d_call: TRBD2; cdr3_aa: CAVSWDMWGASGRESDTQYF; cdr3_nt: TGTGCCGTCTCGTGGGATATGTGGGGCGCTAGCGGGCGCGAATCGGATACGCAGTATTTT
clone_size: few; v_call: TRBV29-1; j_call: TRBJ2-1; d_call: .; cdr3_aa: CSVVGGSYLLAYNEQFF; cdr3_nt: TGCAGCGTTGTAGGGGGGTCCTATCTCCTGGCCTACAATGAGCAGTTCTTC
clone_size: .; v_call: TRBV6-6; j_call: TRBJ1-1; d_call: .; cdr3_aa: CASSYGAEAFF; cdr3_nt: TGTGCCAGCAGTTACGGAGCTGAAGCTTTCTTT
clone_size: few; v_call: TRBV4-1; j_call: TRBJ1-2; d_call: .; cdr3_aa: CASGEGEDYGYTF; cdr3_nt: TGCGCCTCAGGGGAGGGCGAGGACTATGGCTACACCTTC
clone_size: .; v_call: TRBV9; j_call: TRBJ2-1; d_call: .; cdr3_aa: CASSGGPTGSYNEQFF; cdr3_nt: TGTGCCAGCAGCGGAGGCCCGACAGGCTCCTACAATGAGCAGTTCTTC
clone_size: .; v_call: TRBV12-3/TRBV12-4; j_call: TRBJ1-5; d_call: .; cdr3_aa: CASSPSPGSGQPQHF; cdr3_nt: TGTGCCAGCAGTCCATCACCAGGGTCAGGTCAGCCCCAGCATTTT
clone_size: .; v_call: TRBV13; j_call: TRBJ2-1; d_call: TRBD2; cdr3_aa: CASSLDAGGGNEQFF; cdr3_nt: TGTGCCAGCAGCTTAGATGCGGGAGGCGGCAATGAGCAGTTCTTC
clone_size: .; v_call: TRBV28; j_call: TRBJ2-7; d_call: .; cdr3_aa: CASGPAGAGYEQYF; cdr3_nt: TGTGCCAGCGGCCCCGCGGGGGCTGGCTACGAGCAGTACTTC
clone_size: few; v_call: TRBV4-1; j_call: TRBJ2-2; d_call: .; cdr3_aa: CASSLREDTGELFF; cdr3_nt: TGCGCCAGCAGCCTGCGGGAAGACACCGGGGAGCTGTTTTTT
clone_size: .; v_call: TRBV5-1; j_call: TRBJ2-3; d_call: TRBD2; cdr3_aa: CASSLSLAGPSPPDTQYF; cdr3_nt: TGCGCCAGCAGCTTGAGCCTAGCGGGCCCGAGTCCCCCAGATACGCAGTATTTT